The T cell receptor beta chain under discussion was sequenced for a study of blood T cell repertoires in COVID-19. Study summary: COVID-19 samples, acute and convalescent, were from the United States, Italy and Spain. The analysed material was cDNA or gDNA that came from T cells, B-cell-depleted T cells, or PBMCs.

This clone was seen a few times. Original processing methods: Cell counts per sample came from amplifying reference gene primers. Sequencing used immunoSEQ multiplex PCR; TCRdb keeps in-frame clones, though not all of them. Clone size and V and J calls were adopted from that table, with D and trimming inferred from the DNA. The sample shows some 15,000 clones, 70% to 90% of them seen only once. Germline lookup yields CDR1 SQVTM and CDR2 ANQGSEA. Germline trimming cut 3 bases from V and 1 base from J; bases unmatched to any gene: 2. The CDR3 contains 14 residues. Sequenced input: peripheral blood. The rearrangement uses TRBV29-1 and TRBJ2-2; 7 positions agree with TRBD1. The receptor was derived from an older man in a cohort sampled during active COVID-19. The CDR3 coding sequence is TGCAGCGTTGAGTGGACAGGGAACACCGGGGAGCTGTTTTTT. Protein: CSVEWTGNTGELFF.